This T cell receptor (beta chain) is from a study of cytomegalovirus exposure and HLA in healthy donors. The repertoire was sequenced with immunoSEQ multiplex PCR; TCRdb's copy has only in-frame clones and lacks some. The data show about 150,000 clones, approximately 86% seen once. Findings and limits, study-wide: Some TCR beta chains (164 of them) were listed as cytomegalovirus-associated. Reports described diagnosis of cytomegalovirus status by the classifier as highly specific and sensitive. A few chains tied to CMV proved CMV antigen-specific in vitro.

On this clone: The antigen is unknown.

The donors were part of the roughly 110-subject validation cohort, which stood apart from the 666-subject first cohort. Trimming removed 2 bases from V and 4 bases from J; junction bases left unmatched: 12. The CDR3 is 18 residues long. The germline V gene has CDR1 ENHRY and CDR2 SYGVKD. V gene TRBV10-3 combines with J gene TRBJ1-3, with TRBD1 matching over 9 bases. The receptor comes from a human donor in good health. Material: PBMCs. CDR3 amino acids: CAISERLNRGQAGNTIYF. The CDR3, as DNA: TGTGCCATCAGTGAGCGCTTAAACAGGGGGCAGGCAGGAAACACCATATATTTT.